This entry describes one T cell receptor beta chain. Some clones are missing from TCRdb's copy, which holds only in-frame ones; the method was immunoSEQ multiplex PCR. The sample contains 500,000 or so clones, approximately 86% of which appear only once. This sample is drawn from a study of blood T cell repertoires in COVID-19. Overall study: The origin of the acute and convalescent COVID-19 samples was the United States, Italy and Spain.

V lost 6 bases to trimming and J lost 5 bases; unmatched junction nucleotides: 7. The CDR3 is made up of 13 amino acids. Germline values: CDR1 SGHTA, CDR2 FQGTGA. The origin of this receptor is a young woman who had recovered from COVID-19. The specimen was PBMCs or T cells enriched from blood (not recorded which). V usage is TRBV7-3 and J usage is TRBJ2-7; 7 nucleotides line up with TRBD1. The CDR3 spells CASRGTAADEQYF. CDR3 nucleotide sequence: TGTGCCAGCAGGGGGACAGCCGCAGACGAGCAGTACTTC.